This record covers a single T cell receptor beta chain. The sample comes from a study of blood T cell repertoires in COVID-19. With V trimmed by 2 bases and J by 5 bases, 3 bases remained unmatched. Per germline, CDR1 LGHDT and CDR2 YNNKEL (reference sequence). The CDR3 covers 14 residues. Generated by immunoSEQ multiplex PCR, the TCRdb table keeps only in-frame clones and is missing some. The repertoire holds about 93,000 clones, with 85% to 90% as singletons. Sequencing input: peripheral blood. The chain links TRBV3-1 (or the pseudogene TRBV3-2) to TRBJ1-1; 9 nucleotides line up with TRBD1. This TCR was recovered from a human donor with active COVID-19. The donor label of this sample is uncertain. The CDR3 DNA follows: TGTGCCAGCAGCCAAACCGGGACAGGGACTGAAGCTTTCTTT. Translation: CASSQTGTGTEAFF.